Listed below are T cell receptor beta chains from one sample, sequenced in a study of early T cells in non-severe SARS-CoV-2 infection. TCRdb reprocessed the 5' RACE reads with MiXCR, giving one entry per CDR3 protein. The sample shows around 34,000 distinct CDR3 sequences, about 5% of them seen only once. Sequencing used whole blood. These receptors originate from an adult who was a healthcare worker with PCR-confirmed SARS-CoV-2 infection or an uninfected control (not recorded which). Both conserved end residues are part of each CDR3. Fields, in order: CDR3 protein, CDR3 DNA, J gene, clone size, V gene, D gene. The D gene is left open where the match is weak. A row's size may be missing; if present it is once, few, many or a size class.

CDR3: CASTLPDGNNEQFF; DNA: TGTGCCAGCACGCTCCCGGACGGCAACAATGAGCAGTTCTTC; J: TRBJ2-1; size: many; V: TRBV6-1; D: -
CDR3: CASSLLAGALREQFF; DNA: TGTGCCAGCAGCTTATTGGCGGGGGCTTTAAGGGAGCAGTTCTTC; J: TRBJ2-1; size: many; V: TRBV7-9; D: -
CDR3: CASSPIGQGDGYTF; DNA: TGTGCCAGCTCACCAATAGGACAGGGAGATGGCTACACCTTC; J: TRBJ1-2; size: few; V: TRBV18; D: TRBD1
CDR3: CASSLDKHLPTDTQYF; DNA: TGTGCCAGCAGCTTAGATAAGCACTTACCCACAGATACGCAGTATTTT; J: TRBJ2-3; size: many; V: TRBV7-2; D: -
CDR3: CASSLSLDPAHSYGYTF; DNA: TGCGCCAGCAGCTTGAGCCTAGATCCGGCGCACTCCTATGGCTACACCTTC; J: TRBJ1-2; size: few; V: TRBV5-1; D: -
CDR3: CASSSNYKTGENTEAFF; DNA: TGTGCCAGCAGCTCGAATTACAAGACAGGGGAGAACACTGAAGCTTTCTTT; J: TRBJ1-1; size: few; V: TRBV5-4; D: TRBD1
CDR3: CATSSGGARSTDTQYF; DNA: TGTGCCACCTCTAGCGGGGGGGCCCGATCGACAGATACGCAGTATTTT; J: TRBJ2-3; size: many; V: TRBV6-6; D: TRBD2
CDR3: CASSLAPGPDTQYF; DNA: TGTGCCAGCAGTTTAGCCCCCGGCCCAGATACGCAGTATTTT; J: TRBJ2-3; size: many; V: TRBV12-3/TRBV12-4; D: -
CDR3: CASSHLPGAHSGANVLTF; DNA: TGTGCCAGCAGCCACCTTCCCGGAGCCCACAGTGGGGCCAACGTCCTGACTTTC; J: TRBJ2-6; size: -; V: TRBV3-1; D: -
CDR3: CAISADLRATNTEAFF; DNA: TGTGCCATCAGTGCAGACCTCCGGGCCACGAACACTGAAGCTTTCTTT; J: TRBJ1-1; size: -; V: TRBV10-3; D: -
CDR3: CASSAGTDSNQPQHF; DNA: TGTGCCAGCAGTGCCGGGACAGACAGTAATCAGCCCCAGCATTTT; J: TRBJ1-5; size: many; V: TRBV6-1; D: TRBD1
CDR3: CSASGTGQQETQYF; DNA: TGCAGTGCCTCCGGGACAGGGCAACAAGAGACCCAGTACTTC; J: TRBJ2-5; size: many; V: TRBV20-1; D: TRBD1
CDR3: CASSLGGRDQETQYF; DNA: TGTGCCAGCAGCCTGGGTGGGCGGGACCAAGAGACCCAGTACTTC; J: TRBJ2-5; size: many; V: TRBV11-2; D: -
CDR3: CSVKLSGMNTEAFF; DNA: TGCAGCGTTAAACTGTCGGGTATGAACACTGAAGCTTTCTTT; J: TRBJ1-1; size: many; V: TRBV29-1; D: -
CDR3: CASGQETQYF; DNA: TGTGCTAGTGGCCAAGAGACCCAGTACTTC; J: TRBJ2-5; size: many; V: TRBV12-5; D: -
CDR3: CASGLGMPQHF; DNA: TGTGCTAGTGGTTTGGGGATGCCCCAGCATTTT; J: TRBJ1-5; size: many; V: TRBV12-5; D: -
CDR3: CASSRGGQETQYF; DNA: TGTGCCAGCTCGCGGGGGGGCCAAGAGACCCAGTACTTC; J: TRBJ2-5; size: many; V: TRBV6-1; D: TRBD2
CDR3: CASSFYSGGVKDTQYF; DNA: TGTGCCAGCAGTTTCTATTCGGGGGGCGTAAAGGATACGCAGTATTTT; J: TRBJ2-3; size: many; V: TRBV12-3/TRBV12-4; D: -
CDR3: CASSFDGGAGETQYF; DNA: TGTGCCAGCAGCTTTGACGGGGGGGCCGGAGAGACCCAGTACTTC; J: TRBJ2-5; size: -; V: TRBV7-6; D: TRBD2
CDR3: CSVPQVGQGAAFF; DNA: TGCAGCGTTCCCCAGGTCGGACAGGGGGCAGCTTTCTTT; J: TRBJ1-1; size: many; V: TRBV29-1; D: TRBD1
CDR3: CAISESQGTRYEQYF; DNA: TGTGCCATCAGTGAGTCGCAGGGGACGAGGTACGAGCAGTACTTC; J: TRBJ2-7; size: many; V: TRBV10-3; D: -
CDR3: CSARDQQGGTIYF; DNA: TGCAGTGCTAGAGATCAACAGGGCGGCACCATATATTTT; J: TRBJ1-3; size: many; V: TRBV20-1; D: -
CDR3: CASSMGGGGNQPQHF; DNA: TGTGCCAGTAGTATGGGAGGGGGAGGCAATCAGCCCCAGCATTTT; J: TRBJ1-5; size: many; V: TRBV19; D: -
CDR3: CASRVLTGSSYNSPLHF; DNA: TGTGCCAGCAGGGTACTGACAGGTAGCTCCTATAATTCACCCCTCCACTTT; J: TRBJ1-6; size: many; V: TRBV2; D: -
CDR3: CASSPSEASRTGELFF; DNA: TGTGCCAGCAGCCCCTCTGAGGCTAGCAGAACCGGGGAGCTGTTTTTT; J: TRBJ2-2; size: few; V: TRBV7-3; D: -
CDR3: CASSLQSVEDTQYF; DNA: TGCGCCAGCAGCTTGCAAAGCGTGGAAGATACGCAGTATTTT; J: TRBJ2-3; size: many; V: TRBV5-1; D: -
CDR3: CASRKTGSSYEQYF; DNA: TGTGCCAGTAGAAAGACAGGTTCCTCCTACGAGCAGTACTTC; J: TRBJ2-7; size: many; V: TRBV19; D: -
CDR3: CSARVAGRGTGEQYF; DNA: TGCAGTGCTAGAGTTGCGGGACGGGGGACAGGGGAGCAGTACTTC; J: TRBJ2-7; size: many; V: TRBV20-1; D: TRBD1
CDR3: CASSYGTSGTRTDTQYF; DNA: TGTGCCAGCAGTTACGGGACTAGCGGGACACGCACAGATACGCAGTATTTT; J: TRBJ2-3; size: many; V: TRBV6-6; D: TRBD2
CDR3: CASSLVSLTSDTQYF; DNA: TGCGCCAGCAGCTTGGTCAGTCTAACTTCAGATACGCAGTATTTT; J: TRBJ2-3; size: few; V: TRBV5-1; D: -
CDR3: CASSPRGDVTDTQYF; DNA: TGCGCCAGCAGCCCGAGAGGGGATGTTACAGATACGCAGTATTTT; J: TRBJ2-3; size: many; V: TRBV5-1; D: -
CDR3: CASSQAGGPGTQYF; DNA: TGTGCCAGCAGCCAAGCCGGGGGGCCTGGGACGCAGTATTTT; J: TRBJ2-3; size: -; V: TRBV3-1; D: -
CDR3: CSARPSGANVLTF; DNA: TGCAGTGCTAGACCGTCTGGGGCCAACGTCCTGACTTTC; J: TRBJ2-6; size: many; V: TRBV20-1; D: -
CDR3: CASSLRQRDDEQYF; DNA: TGTGCCAGCTCACTCAGGCAAAGAGACGACGAGCAGTACTTC; J: TRBJ2-7; size: many; V: TRBV18; D: -
CDR3: CASELKLREGANYGYTF; DNA: TGTGCTAGTGAATTGAAGTTACGGGAAGGAGCTAACTATGGCTACACCTTC; J: TRBJ1-2; size: -; V: TRBV12-5; D: -
CDR3: CASSTLAGEQFF; DNA: TGTGCCAGCAGCACACTCGCGGGTGAGCAGTTCTTC; J: TRBJ2-1; size: many; V: TRBV7-3; D: -
CDR3: CASSQADFYNEQFF; DNA: TGTGCCAGCTCCCAGGCGGACTTTTACAATGAGCAGTTCTTC; J: TRBJ2-1; size: many; V: TRBV18; D: -
CDR3: CASSRSRTNGYTF; DNA: TGCGCCAGCAGCCGCTCAAGGACCAATGGCTACACCTTC; J: TRBJ1-2; size: -; V: TRBV4-1; D: -
CDR3: CASSLFVGDTEAFF; DNA: TGTGCCAGCAGCTTGTTCGTTGGCGACACTGAAGCTTTCTTT; J: TRBJ1-1; size: -; V: TRBV11-2; D: -
CDR3: CASSSVGVKTQYF; DNA: TGTGCCAGCTCCTCCGTGGGTGTTAAGACCCAGTACTTC; J: TRBJ2-5; size: many; V: TRBV7-9; D: -
CDR3: CASSLDIASTGELFF; DNA: TGTGCCAGCAGTTTGGACATCGCGAGCACCGGGGAGCTGTTTTTT; J: TRBJ2-2; size: many; V: TRBV12-3/TRBV12-4; D: -
CDR3: CSVQDYGYTF; DNA: TGCAGCGTCCAGGACTATGGCTACACCTTC; J: TRBJ1-2; size: many; V: TRBV29-1; D: -
CDR3: CASSPLSGGPPNTGELFF; DNA: TGTGCCAGCAGCCCTCTTAGCGGGGGTCCTCCGAACACCGGGGAGCTGTTTTTT; J: TRBJ2-2; size: many; V: TRBV6-5; D: TRBD2
CDR3: CASSQGNTIYF; DNA: TGCGCCAGCAGTCAAGGAAACACCATATATTTT; J: TRBJ1-3; size: many; V: TRBV10-2; D: -
CDR3: CASSYGGAENEQFF; DNA: TGTGCCAGCAGTTACGGGGGGGCGGAGAATGAGCAGTTCTTC; J: TRBJ2-1; size: many; V: TRBV6-2/TRBV6-3; D: -
CDR3: CASSFSGQGGEKLFF; DNA: TGTGCCAGCAGCTTCTCGGGACAGGGAGGCGAAAAACTGTTTTTT; J: TRBJ1-4; size: -; V: TRBV7-9; D: TRBD1
CDR3: CASSLSQGGRDTQYF; DNA: TGTGCCAGCAGCCTTTCCCAGGGGGGGCGAGATACGCAGTATTTT; J: TRBJ2-3; size: many; V: TRBV7-2; D: -
CDR3: CASSLWEGETQYF; DNA: TGTGCCAGCAGCTTATGGGAGGGGGAGACCCAGTACTTC; J: TRBJ2-5; size: many; V: TRBV7-6; D: TRBD2
CDR3: CAWTLGTSARRETQYF; DNA: TGTGCCTGGACTCTTGGGACTTCAGCTAGGCGGGAGACCCAGTACTTC; J: TRBJ2-5; size: many; V: TRBV30; D: -
CDR3: CASSQRSGKGYTF; DNA: TGTGCCAGCAGCCAGAGGTCCGGGAAAGGCTACACCTTC; J: TRBJ1-2; size: many; V: TRBV3-1; D: -
CDR3: CASSLSGGGASDTQYF; DNA: TGTGCCAGCAGCTTAAGCGGCGGGGGCGCGTCAGATACGCAGTATTTT; J: TRBJ2-3; size: few; V: TRBV7-3; D: -
CDR3: CASSLASTAYNEQFF; DNA: TGTGCCAGCAGTTTAGCGTCGACAGCCTACAATGAGCAGTTCTTC; J: TRBJ2-1; size: many; V: TRBV12-3/TRBV12-4; D: -
CDR3: CASSLGGTRDRETQYF; DNA: TGTGCCAGCAGCTTGGGCGGGACTAGGGATCGGGAGACCCAGTACTTC; J: TRBJ2-5; size: medium-sized; V: TRBV7-9; D: TRBD2
CDR3: CASSPRGAAAYEQYF; DNA: TGCGCCAGCAGCCCCCGAGGAGCCGCGGCCTACGAGCAGTACTTC; J: TRBJ2-7; size: -; V: TRBV4-1; D: -
CDR3: CATRRGGLSYNEQFF; DNA: TGTGCCACTCGGAGGGGGGGCCTCTCCTACAATGAGCAGTTCTTC; J: TRBJ2-1; size: many; V: TRBV12-3/TRBV12-4; D: -
CDR3: CASSYYLEAFF; DNA: TGTGCCAGCAGTTACTACCTCGAAGCTTTCTTT; J: TRBJ1-1; size: many; V: TRBV6-6; D: -
CDR3: CSARDYREKLFF; DNA: TGCAGTGCTAGGGATTATCGTGAAAAACTGTTTTTT; J: TRBJ1-4; size: many; V: TRBV20-1; D: -
CDR3: CSVVVRGDIQYF; DNA: TGCAGCGTTGTTGTCAGGGGAGACATTCAGTACTTC; J: TRBJ2-4; size: medium-sized; V: TRBV29-1; D: -
CDR3: CASSSLDGNNEQFF; DNA: TGCGCCAGCAGTTCGCTAGACGGAAACAATGAGCAGTTCTTC; J: TRBJ2-1; size: -; V: TRBV5-1; D: -